One and the same sample provided the 26 T cell receptor beta chains below, sequenced in a study of cytomegalovirus exposure and HLA in healthy donors. PCR involved 60 Vbeta and 13 Jbeta primers. Profiling relied on immunoSEQ multiplex PCR, and the TCRdb table lists in-frame clones only, not all of them. The sample gives about 170,000 clones, 75% to 90% of which show up once; about 2.2% is in the top ten. Sequenced: PBMCs. The receptors were sampled from a male donor in good health and CMV-seronegative.

This clone turned up a few times. V gene TRBV6-1 combines with J gene TRBJ2-4; D gene ambiguous. Trimming shortened V by 6 bases and J by 1 base, and 7 bases separated the two germline ends. There are 13 residues in the CDR3. Germline values: CDR1 MNHNS, CDR2 SASEGT. CDR3 protein: CASRESAKNIQYF. CDR3 DNA sequence: TGTGCCAGCAGGGAATCGGCCAAAAACATTCAGTACTTC.

In its sample, this clone was seen a few times. V and J are TRBV5-4 and TRBJ1-1; no reliable D call. The germline V and J ends were trimmed by 4 bases and 4 bases, with 14 bases remaining between them. The CDR3 spans 14 residues. Germline values: CDR1 SGHNT, CDR2 YYREEE (reference sequence). CDR3 DNA sequence: TGTGCCAGCAGCCCGGCGGGATTGAGCACTGAAGCTTTCTTT. It is translated as CASSPAGLSTEAFF. Variable domain in full (rest from reference TRBV5-4 and TRBJ1-1): ETGVTQSPTHLIKTRGQQVTLRCSSQSGHNTVSWYQQALGQGPQFIFQYYREEENGRGNFPPRFSGLQFPNYSSELNVNALELDDSALYLCASSPAGLSTEAFFGQGTRLTVV.

The rearrangement joins TRBV12-5 to TRBJ1-2; D might be TRBD1 (6 bases). The CDR3 is 13 amino acids. The germline gives CDR1 LGHNT, CDR2 FRNRAP. The V end was cut by 2 bases, the J end by 6 bases, with 10 bases between. CDR3 sequence: CASGLTGTNGYTF. The CDR3 DNA follows: TGTGCTAGTGGTTTGACCGGGACAAATGGCTACACCTTC.

CDR3 DNA: TGTGCCAGCAGCTTGGGAGTGGGCAGGGATCCTCTCACAGATACGCAGTATTTT. It translates to CASSLGVGRDPLTDTQYF. This sequence joins TRBV5-8 and TRBJ2-3; D possibly corresponds to TRBD1 (5 bases). V gave up 0 bases and J gave up 2 bases, with 19 bases separating them. CDR3 length equals 18 residues. Germline assignment: CDR1 SGHTS and CDR2 YDEGEE.

The chain is built from TRBV7-2 and TRBJ1-2; 11 bases match TRBD1. CDR1 is SGHTA, CDR2 FQGNSA, per germline. Germline trimming cut 0 bases from V and 7 bases from J; bases unmatched to any gene: 7. This CDR3 spans 16 amino acids. The CDR3 sequence is CASSLALRTGGSGYTF. CDR3 sequence (DNA): TGTGCCAGCAGCTTAGCGCTTCGGACAGGGGGCTCTGGCTACACCTTC.

V and J are TRBV7-2 and TRBJ1-5; 7 bases are shared with TRBD1. This CDR3 comprises 17 residues. V was pared by 2 bases and J by 4 bases, with 11 bases of the junction left unmatched. Germline V gives CDR1 SGHTA, CDR2 FQGNSA. The CDR3 region has the DNA TGTGCCAGCAGCTTACGTCCAGACCCGACAGGGAATCAGCCCCAGCATTTT. Amino acids: CASSLRPDPTGNQPQHF.

The chain combines TRBV7-9 with TRBJ2-4, with 12 bases that match TRBD1. Germline lookup yields CDR1 SEHNR and CDR2 FQNEAQ (reference sequence). The length of the CDR3 is 16 residues. The ends lost 5 bases at V and 0 bases at J; junction bases unmatched: 2. In DNA, the CDR3 is TGTGCCAGCAGCATGGGACAGGGGGCAGCCAAAAACATTCAGTACTTC. Protein: CASSMGQGAAKNIQYF.

This rearrangement joins TRBV5-5 to TRBJ2-7, with D possibly being TRBD1 (5 bases). Per germline, CDR1 SGHKS and CDR2 YYEKEE (reference sequence). Trimming stripped 0 bases from V and 0 bases from J, with 7 bases between. CDR3 length: 14 residues. As DNA, the CDR3 is TGTGCCAGCAGCTTGGTCCAGGGCTCCTACGAGCAGTACTTC. Its protein product is CASSLVQGSYEQYF.

CDR3 sequence: CASSGRGLVYEQYF. The DNA for the CDR3 is TGTGCCAGCAGCGGACGAGGACTAGTCTACGAGCAGTACTTC. The chain is built from TRBV7-9 and TRBJ2-7; 7 positions agree with TRBD2. Per germline, CDR1 SEHNR and CDR2 FQNEAQ (reference sequence). The V and J ends lost 5 bases and 3 bases, in that order; junction bases with no gene match: 7. The CDR3 has 14 residues.

CDR3 region: CASSLGGRDEQFF. DNA of the CDR3: TGTGCCAGCAGCTTAGGGGGGAGGGATGAGCAGTTCTTC. The rearrangement joins TRBV7-2 to TRBJ2-1; 7 bases are shared with TRBD2. CDR3 size: 13 residues. CDR1 and CDR2 from the germline V gene are SGHTA and FQGNSA. The trim removed 1 base at V and 8 bases at J, leaving 2 bases unmatched.

The V call is TRBV7-8, the J call TRBJ1-1; D perhaps matches TRBD1 (5 bases). Between the trimmed V and J ends, which lost 1 base and 4 bases, there was a span of 10 bases. Germline V gene lookup returns CDR1 SGHVS and CDR2 FQNEAQ. CDR3 length equals 14 residues. CDR3 in DNA: TGTGCCAGCAGCTTAGAGGGTGGGGCCACTGAAGCTTTCTTT. It translates to CASSLEGGATEAFF.

The CDR3 region has the DNA TGTGCCAGCTCACTCCGGGACAGGGGGGTCTACGAGCAGTACTTC. This codes for CASSLRDRGVYEQYF. The chain has TRBV18 and TRBJ2-7; 11 bases map to TRBD1. Germline loops: CDR1 KGHSH, CDR2 LQKENI. The V gene end was trimmed by 4 bases and the J gene end by 3 bases; junction bases not matched to a gene: 5. This CDR3 is 15 amino acids long.

The gene calls are TRBV29-1 and TRBJ1-2, with 7 bases that match TRBD1. The trim removed 0 bases at V and 8 bases at J, leaving 9 bases unmatched. This CDR3 is 14 amino acids long. Germline V gives CDR1 SQVTM, CDR2 ANQGSEA. The CDR3 loop reads CSVEDLDRPGGYTF. CDR3 sequence (DNA): TGCAGCGTTGAAGATTTGGACAGGCCAGGAGGCTACACCTTC.

In its sample, this clone was seen a few times. The chain recombines TRBV10-3 with TRBJ2-7; weak D call: TRBD1 (5 bases). Trimming stripped 0 bases from V and 2 bases from J, with 11 bases between. CDR1 and CDR2 (germline): ENHRY, SYGVKD. The CDR3 consists of 15 residues. DNA for the CDR3: TGTGCCATCAGTGAGTCGATAGGGGTCACCTACGAGCAGTACTTC. Protein sequence: CAISESIGVTYEQYF.

The V call is TRBV12-5, the J call TRBJ1-1, with D possibly TRBD1 on 5 matching bases. V lost 7 bases and J lost 11, with 14 bases in between. Germline CDR1 is LGHNT and CDR2 is FRNRAP. The CDR3 covers 11 residues. The CDR3 bases are TGTGCTAGTGCCCTCAGGGATTGGGCTTTCTTT. It codes for CASALRDWAFF.

The V gene is TRBV7-2, the J gene TRBJ1-2; 8 bases map to TRBD1. The CDR3 loop spans 13 amino acids. V lost 5 bases and J lost 7; bases outside the gene matches: 6. Germline CDR1 SGHTA, CDR2 FQGNSA. The CDR3, as DNA: TGTGCCAGCAGCGACCAGGGGGCGCGTGGCTACACCTTC. Translation: CASSDQGARGYTF.

The chain recombines TRBV10-3 with TRBJ1-1; TRBD1 aligns across 9 bases. Looked up from germline, CDR1 is ENHRY and CDR2 is SYGVKD. V lost 8 bases and J lost 5; bases outside the gene matches: 12. This CDR3 spans 15 amino acids. The CDR3 reads CAIGGTGGGGTEAFF. For the CDR3, the DNA is TGTGCCATCGGTGGAACAGGGGGCGGGGGGACTGAAGCTTTCTTT.

The V gene is TRBV5-1, the J gene TRBJ2-1; D not resolved. Germline loops: CDR1 SGHRS, CDR2 YFSETQ. V lost 4 bases and J lost 8, with 10 bases in between. The CDR3 length is 12 residues. The CDR3: CASSRPPDEQFF. The CDR3 coding sequence is TGCGCCAGCAGCCGCCCCCCGGATGAGCAGTTCTTC.

V gene TRBV4-3 combines with J gene TRBJ2-2, with D maybe TRBD2 (6 bases). CDR3 size: 17 residues. V gave up 0 bases and J gave up 3 bases, with 14 bases separating them. The germline V gene encodes CDR1 LGHNA and CDR2 YSLEER. DNA for the CDR3: TGCGCCAGCAGCCAAGATGTAACTAGCCCCTACACCGGGGAGCTGTTTTTT. It is translated as CASSQDVTSPYTGELFF.

This chain uses TRBV25-1 with TRBJ2-5, with D tentatively TRBD1 (5 bases). V dropped 4 bases and J dropped 5 bases, with 14 bases sitting between them. The CDR3 spans 14 residues. Germline CDR1 MGHDK, CDR2 SYGVNS. The CDR3 sequence: CASSVQGVWETQYF. In DNA form, the CDR3 reads TGTGCCAGCAGTGTCCAAGGGGTTTGGGAGACCCAGTACTTC.

The chain is built from TRBV10-1 and TRBJ2-5, with D possibly TRBD1 on 6 matching bases. V was pared by 6 bases and J by 2 bases, with 13 bases between. This CDR3 comprises 14 residues. Per the germline V gene, CDR1 is WNHNN and CDR2 is SYGVQD (reference sequence). CDR3 bases: TGCGCCAGCAGCAAAGGACAGACTCAAGAGACCCAGTACTTC. Protein: CASSKGQTQETQYF.

This sequence joins TRBV21-1 and TRBJ1-5; the D call in the table, TRBD1, was not verified against the DNA. TRBV21-1 is a pseudogene. The CDR3 has 17 amino acids. The chain's CDR3 is CASSPGQTSFGNQPQHF. CDR3 DNA: TGTGCCAGCAGCCCGGGACAGACGTCCTTCGGCAATCAGCCCCAGCATTTT.

The chain joins TRBV27 to TRBJ2-7; 7 nucleotides match TRBD1. V trimming: 4 bases; J trimming: 3 bases; junction bases outside the gene matches: 12. Germline CDR1 is MNHEY and CDR2 is SMNVEV (reference sequence). The CDR3 runs to 16 residues. The CDR3 sequence is CASSSLGETGIYEQYF. CDR3 coding DNA: TGTGCCAGCAGTTCCCTAGGGGAGACAGGGATCTACGAGCAGTACTTC.

The chain recombines TRBV5-1 with TRBJ2-5, with TRBD1 identical over 7 bases. CDR3 length: 15 amino acids. Trimming removed 1 base from V and 1 base from J; junction bases left unmatched: 4. Germline CDR1 reads SGHRS; CDR2 reads YFSETQ. This CDR3 is CASSLWGQPQETQYF. The CDR3 DNA follows: TGCGCCAGCAGCTTGTGGGGACAGCCCCAAGAGACCCAGTACTTC.

This sequence joins TRBV19 and TRBJ1-2; maybe TRBD1 (5 bases). The CDR3 loop spans 14 amino acids. CDR1 and CDR2 (germline): LNHDA, SQIVND (reference sequence). With 6 bases removed from V and 0 bases from J, the gap between germline ends came to 11 bases. CDR3: CASRDKGTNYGYTF. Here the CDR3 DNA reads TGTGCCAGTAGGGACAAGGGAACTAACTATGGCTACACCTTC.

V and J are TRBV5-1 and TRBJ2-1; D is unresolved. Trimming cost V 4 bases and J 5 bases, with 16 bases left between them. Germline V gene data show CDR1 as SGHRS and CDR2 as YFSETQ. The CDR3 has 15 amino acids. The CDR3 coding sequence is TGCGCCAGCAGCCTACAGCACGCTGACAACAATGAGCAGTTCTTC. Its protein product is CASSLQHADNNEQFF.